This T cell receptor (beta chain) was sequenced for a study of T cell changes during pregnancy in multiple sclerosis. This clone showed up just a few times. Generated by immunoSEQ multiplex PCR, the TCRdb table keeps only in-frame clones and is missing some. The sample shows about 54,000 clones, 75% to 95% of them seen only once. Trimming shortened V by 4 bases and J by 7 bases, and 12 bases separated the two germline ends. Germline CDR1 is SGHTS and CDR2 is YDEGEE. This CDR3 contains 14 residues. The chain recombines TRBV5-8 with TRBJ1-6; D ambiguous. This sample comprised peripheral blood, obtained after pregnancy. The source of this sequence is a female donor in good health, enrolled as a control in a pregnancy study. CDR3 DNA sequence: TGTGCCAGCAGCCCAAGGAGGACCAATTCACCCCTCCACTTT. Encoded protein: CASSPRRTNSPLHF.